This T cell receptor (beta chain) was identified in a study of Tregs in tolerant kidney transplant recipients. FACS sorting followed a roughly six-day coculture of CFSE-labeled recipient PBMCs with irradiated graft donor PBMCs. Germline V gene data show CDR1 as SEHNR and CDR2 as FQNEAQ (reference sequence). This CDR3 has 14 residues. Clones were sequenced by immunoSEQ multiplex PCR, and TCRdb holds only the in-frame ones, with some missing. The sample consists of around 15,000 clones, around half of them appearing once. To note about this clone: Its antigen is as yet unknown. The junction does not match germline at one end; this may be a read error.

This chain joins TRBV7-9 and TRBJ1-2, with D possibly matching TRBD1 (5 bases). This TCR was recovered from a human patient who received a combined kidney and bone marrow transplant. Sequenced material: CD4+ T cells from blood cultured with allogeneic cells, taken before the transplant. The CDR3 bases are TGTGCCAGCACCTTAGGGCGGGGGGACTATGGCTACACCTTC. The encoded protein is CASTLGRGDYGYTF.